This paragraph reports one TCR beta chain. As yet, its antigen is unknown. The CDR3 contains 13 residues. V was shortened by 5 bases and J by 2 bases, with 12 bases between the two germline ends. Germline assignment: CDR1 GTSNPN and CDR2 SVGIG (reference sequence). The data are from a study of T cell responses to AZD1222 COVID-19 vaccine. Findings and limits, study-wide: Donors in the cohort were predominantly white British and more often female, and clonal diversity was possibly underestimated.

Produced via immunoSEQ multiplex PCR; TCRdb's table is partial and in-frame only. The repertoire holds tens of thousands of clones, with approximately 90% as singletons. Here the sequenced sample was peripheral blood, taken 28 days after the second AZD1222 dose. The TCR comes from an adult who received the AZD1222 COVID-19 vaccine. The genes are TRBV30 and TRBJ2-5, with TRBD2 as a possible D gene (6 bases). The CDR3 protein is CAWEGGGQETQYF. For the CDR3, the DNA is TGTGCCTGGGAGGGAGGAGGGCAAGAGACCCAGTACTTC.